One and the same sample provided the 11 T cell receptor beta chains below, sequenced in a study of early T cells in non-severe SARS-CoV-2 infection. MiXCR, run by TCRdb on the 5' RACE reads, gives a single entry per CDR3 protein. Among tens of thousands of distinct CDR3 sequences listed, around 16% were seen once. The material was whole blood, obtained at baseline. The receptor set was obtained from an adult who was a healthcare worker with PCR-confirmed SARS-CoV-2 infection or an uninfected control (not recorded which).

The table lists this clonotype with many counts. The chain combines TRBV20-1 with TRBJ2-7, with 8 bases aligning to TRBD2. Germline assignment: CDR1 DFQATT and CDR2 SNEGSKA (reference sequence). CDR3 length: 15 amino acids. V shed 3 bases and J 1 base; nucleotides not matched to a gene: 8. CDR3 region: CSASKSGGHSYEQYF. The CDR3 nucleotides are TGCAGTGCTAGTAAGAGCGGGGGTCATTCCTACGAGCAGTACTTC.

This clonotype was picked up a small number of times. The chain combines TRBV29-1 with TRBJ2-5, with D hard to call. CDR1 is SQVTM, CDR2 ANQGSEA, per germline. The V gene lost 7 bases and the J gene lost 1 base, with 4 bases spanning the gap. The length of the CDR3 is 10 residues. The CDR3 reads CSASQETQYF. CDR3 coding DNA: TGCAGCGCCTCCCAAGAGACCCAGTACTTC.

This clonotype was counted between two and nine times. J is TRBJ2-1 and V is TRBV5-1, with 10 bases identical to TRBD2. The CDR3 loop spans 17 amino acids. Germline V gives CDR1 SGHRS, CDR2 YFSETQ. V lost 0 bases, J lost 8 bases, and 11 bases stayed unmatched. CDR3 sequence reads: CASSLAGGLAGADEQFF. CDR3 coding DNA: TGCGCCAGCAGCTTGGCCGGGGGTCTAGCGGGAGCAGATGAGCAGTTCTTC.

The rearrangement links TRBV7-9 to TRBJ2-2; the D call may be TRBD1 or TRBD2 (5 bases each). Deletions cut 5 bases from V and 5 bases from J, with 15 bases between. CDR3 length equals 15 residues. The germline CDR1 and CDR2 sequences are SEHNR and FQNEAQ (reference sequence). CDR3 bases: TGTGCCAGCAGCAACCGGGGCCACAGAACCGGGGAGCTGTTTTTT. This codes for CASSNRGHRTGELFF. Full variable domain (outside the CDR3, taken from reference TRBV7-9 and TRBJ2-2): DTGVSQNPRHKITKRGQNVTFRCDPISEHNRLYWYRQTLGQGPEFLTYFQNEAQLEKSRLLSDRFSAERPKGSFSTLEIQRTEQGDSAMYLCASSNRGHRTGELFFGEGSRLTVL.

CDR3 in DNA: TGCAGTGCTAGAGCGTGGACTGACACCTACGAGCAGTACTTC. Translating it yields CSARAWTDTYEQYF. The V and J genes are TRBV20-1 and TRBJ2-7; possible D gene TRBD2, 5 bases. The V end was cut by 1 base, the J end by 2 bases, with 12 bases between. Germline CDR1 DFQATT, CDR2 SNEGSKA (reference sequence). The CDR3 is 14 residues long.

This clonotype appeared a few times. This chain joins TRBV5-1 and TRBJ1-2; D unresolved. This CDR3 has 16 residues. CDR1 and CDR2 from the germline V gene are SGHRS and YFSETQ. The ends were cut back, 0 bases at V and 7 bases at J, with 19 bases in the middle. The CDR3 DNA sequence: TGCGCCAGCAGCTTGGAGGGAGAGGAGCCTTTACGTGGCTACACCTTC. It specifies CASSLEGEEPLRGYTF. Drawing the rest from reference TRBV5-1 and TRBJ1-2, the complete variable domain is KAGVTQTPRYLIKTRGQQVTLSCSPISGHRSVSWYQQTPGQGLQFLFEYFSETQRNKGNFPGRFSGRQFSNSRSEMNVSTLELGDSALYLCASSLEGEEPLRGYTFGSGTRLTVV.

This rearrangement joins TRBV28 to TRBJ2-5, with 9 bases fitting TRBD1. Unmatched junction bases numbered 6, after V lost 11 bases and J lost 5 bases. The CDR3 extends over 12 amino acids. Germline CDR1 is MDHEN and CDR2 is SYDVKM. CDR3: CAADRGTETQYF. CDR3 bases: TGTGCCGCCGACAGGGGGACGGAGACCCAGTACTTC.

This clonotype has just a few counts. The V gene is TRBV18, the J gene TRBJ2-1; TRBD1 agrees at 7 bases. Germline CDR1 reads KGHSH; CDR2 reads LQKENI. After removal of 1 base from V and 7 bases from J, the junction contained 4 bases not matched to a gene. There are 14 residues in the CDR3. CDR3 amino acids: CASSPQGQLNEQFF. The CDR3 DNA sequence: TGTGCCAGCTCACCACAGGGACAGTTAAATGAGCAGTTCTTC.

The V gene is TRBV5-1, the J gene TRBJ2-1; 13 bases map to TRBD2. J gave up 2 bases and V 3 bases, and 8 bases lay outside the gene matches. Germline-derived CDR1 and CDR2 are SGHRS and YFSETQ. CDR3 size: 18 residues. The CDR3 DNA reads as TGCGCCAGCAGCTCCGAAGGACTAGCGGGAGACACCTACAATGAGCAGTTCTTC. It yields the protein CASSSEGLAGDTYNEQFF.

This chain uses TRBV9 with TRBJ2-2; D could derive from TRBD1 or TRBD2 (6 bases each). The CDR3 loop spans 13 amino acids. CDR1 SGDLS and CDR2 YYNGEE come from the germline V gene. The V and J ends lost 6 bases and 6 bases respectively, with 12 bases between them. CDR3 sequence (DNA): TGTGCCAGCACCCTGGGGGGCCCCGGGGAGCTGTTTTTT. The encoded protein is CASTLGGPGELFF.

This clonotype was picked up many times. The chain carries TRBV20-1 and TRBJ2-7; 9 bases match TRBD2. The CDR3 runs 11 residues. Germline lookup yields CDR1 DFQATT and CDR2 SNEGSKA (reference sequence). The V and J ends lost 5 bases and 6 bases, in that order; junction bases with no gene match: 2. The chain's CDR3 is CSAPSGVEQYF. CDR3 DNA: TGCAGTGCTCCTAGCGGGGTCGAGCAGTACTTC.